This passage covers 8 T cell receptor beta chains from one sample sequenced in a study of cytomegalovirus exposure and HLA in healthy donors. The PCR used 60 Vbeta and 13 Jbeta primers. TCRdb's table, derived via immunoSEQ multiplex PCR, lists solely in-frame clones and lacks some. The sample holds approximately 140,000 clones, around four fifths seen once. The specimen sequenced was PBMCs. These receptors all stem from a man aged 25 to 40 in good health and CMV-seronegative.

The chain uses TRBV11-2 and TRBJ2-7; tentatively, D is TRBD1 (6 bases). V was shortened by 2 bases and J by 4 bases, with 15 bases between the two germline ends. Looked up from germline, CDR1 is SGHAT and CDR2 is FQNNGV. The CDR3 consists of 15 residues. CDR3 sequence reads: CASSLLEIQGYEQYF. The DNA of the CDR3 is TGTGCCAGCAGCTTATTGGAGATCCAGGGGTACGAGCAGTACTTC. The whole variable domain, filled in from reference TRBV11-2 and TRBJ2-7, reads EAGVAQSPRYKIIEKRQSVAFWCNPISGHATLYWYQQILGQGPKLLIQFQNNGVVDDSQLPKDRFSAERLKGVDSTLKIQPAKLEDSAVYLCASSLLEIQGYEQYFGPGTRLTVT.

This clone was picked up a small number of times. The chain employs TRBV4-1 and TRBJ1-1, with D possibly TRBD1 on 5 matching bases. V gave up 4 bases and J gave up 4 bases, with 13 bases separating them. The CDR3 extends over 14 amino acids. Germline V gene sequence: CDR1 MGHRA, CDR2 YSYEKL. Here the CDR3 reads CASSPQEGSTEAFF. Here the CDR3 DNA reads TGCGCCAGCAGCCCCCAGGAGGGGAGCACTGAAGCTTTCTTT.

V gene TRBV28 combines with J gene TRBJ1-5; TRBD1 aligns across 8 bases. After removal of 2 bases from V and 7 bases from J, the junction contained 7 bases not matched to a gene. The CDR3 sequence is 15 residues long. The germline V gene has CDR1 MDHEN and CDR2 SYDVKM. CDR3 DNA sequence: TGTGCCAGCAGTTTAGGGCAGGGGGCGAGACAGCCCCAGCATTTT. This translates into CASSLGQGARQPQHF.

The chain recombines TRBV6-5 with TRBJ2-1; D perhaps matches TRBD2 (6 bases). Germline CDR1 MNHEY, CDR2 SVGAGI. The length of the CDR3 is 12 residues. V lost 6 bases and J lost 12, with 15 bases in between. In DNA, the CDR3 is TGTGCCAGCAGCCAATCGGAGGGGCGGCAGTTCTTC. Protein: CASSQSEGRQFF.

The V call is TRBV6-5, the J call TRBJ1-1, with 7 bases lining up with TRBD1. There are 14 residues in the CDR3. Germline CDR1 and CDR2: MNHEY and SVGAGI. With 10 bases clipped from V and 2 bases from J, the junction kept 10 bases outside the gene matches. The DNA for the CDR3 is TGTGCCACCGAGGTAGGGGGCGGAAACACTGAAGCTTTCTTT. Translation gives CATEVGGGNTEAFF.

V is TRBV4-1 and J is TRBJ2-5; 7 bases are a match to TRBD1. J lost 1 base, V lost 1 base, and 3 bases had no gene match. Per the germline V gene, CDR1 is MGHRA and CDR2 is YSYEKL. This CDR3 has 15 amino acids. DNA of the CDR3: TGCGCCAGCAGCCAAGGGGCAGGGGGCCAAGAGACCCAGTACTTC. This codes for CASSQGAGGQETQYF.

The chain joins TRBV7-2 to TRBJ1-2; TRBD1 aligns across 10 bases. Germline CDR1 SGHTA, CDR2 FQGNSA. The V segment lost 5 bases and the J segment 8 bases; nucleotides outside the gene matches: 5. This CDR3 has 13 amino acids. The chain's CDR3 is CASSELTGGGYTF. In DNA form, the CDR3 reads TGTGCCAGCAGCGAATTGACAGGGGGCGGCTACACCTTC.

This clone was found a few times. A junction end diverges from the germline sequence, so it may reflect a read error. The chain combines TRBV18 with TRBJ1-3, with a tentative D call TRBD1 (6 bases). This CDR3 is 15 amino acids long. CDR1 is KGHSH, CDR2 LQKENI, per germline. The CDR3 loop is CASSVDRPSRNTIYF. The CDR3, as DNA: TGTGCCAGCTCAGTCGACAGGCCCTCTAGAAACACCATATATTTT.